This T cell receptor beta chain was found in a study of cytomegalovirus exposure and HLA in healthy donors (dated by TCRdb to about 2017). Background for the entire study: A later analysis indicated that the roughly 120 validation repertoires were generated on the platform also employed for the approximately 690 repertoires of the first cohort. The aim of the study was to test whether cataloging public T cell receptors could identify signatures of past pathogen exposure. Besides the first cohort of approximately 710 subjects, a separate validation cohort made up of roughly 130 different subjects was used. To predict cytomegalovirus infection status, the study combined high-throughput TCR immunosequencing, statistical association of individual TCRs with disease status, and machine learning.

V is clipped by 6 bases and J by 8 bases, and the sequence between their germline boundaries is 7 bases long. Per the germline V gene, MDHEN is the CDR1 and SYDVKM is the CDR2. Reading from cysteine to phenylalanine, the CDR3 counts 10 amino acids. The read is trimmed to its CDR3 DNA, 30 bases read in frame from base 1. Of note for this clone: There is no known antigen for this receptor. The input lacks base qualities; no much larger clone sits a single base away.

Library creation used the immunoSEQ multiplex PCR assay. The authors' analysis ran thus. A statistical classification framework was built to diagnose cytomegalovirus status from the catalog of TCR beta chain sequences. This is the immuneACCESS table as TCRdb keeps it, with only in-frame sequences that have V and J called. A part of the clones is gone; compared with another copy, unresolved V genes explain less than half, and the rest is unexplained. V, J and clone size are those of that table, while D and trimming were read from the DNA. The sample includes roughly 130,000 clones, with more than 80% observed a single time. Jointly, the top ten make up under 8% of the sample. Donors formed part of the validation cohort, which comprised over a hundred subjects and was distinct from the first cohort of 666 subjects. The paper as a whole reports these results and caveats: A few of the identified cytomegalovirus-associated TCR beta chains were confirmed in vitro to be specific for cytomegalovirus antigens. A later analysis found that TCRs clustered in the first cohort also tended to co-occur in the 120 or so validation repertoires, with more than 90% of cluster scores above 0. In the study, approximately 150 TCR beta chains were listed as associated with cytomegalovirus. Most TCR sequences were seen in very few donors, while some public TCRs were found in many individuals. A later analysis lacked HLA typing for the validation cohort, so it scored co-occurrence in that cohort across all 120 or so repertoires. According to the authors, the approach could potentially be generalized to other disease states and immunological phenotypes. The classifier was reported to diagnose cytomegalovirus status with high specificity and sensitivity in both the original cohort and the validation cohort.

The chain couples TRBV28 to TRBJ1-2; confidence is insufficient to name the D gene. Specimen: PBMCs. The origin of this receptor is a woman in her thirties in good health and CMV-seropositive. The CDR3: CASSRGGYTF. The sequenced DNA: TGTGCCAGCAGCCGCGGGGGCTACACCTTC.